This entry describes one TCR beta chain. Per the original data handling: Estimation of nucleated cell counts relied on the amplification of reference gene primers. Some clones are missing from TCRdb's copy, which holds only in-frame ones; the method was immunoSEQ multiplex PCR. D and trimming come from the DNA, and the V and J calls and clone size come from that table. The profile shows roughly 70,000 clones, 70% to 80% of them singletons. CDR1 is SGHNT, CDR2 YENEEA, per germline. There are 16 residues in the CDR3. V lost 5 bases and J lost 5; bases outside the gene matches: 14. This sample is drawn from a study of blood T cell repertoires in COVID-19. Background on the study: The samples span acute and convalescent COVID-19 from the United States, Italy and Spain.

Enrollment of patients from Seattle took place during active infection, with longitudinal follow-up. The origin of this receptor is a man between 65 and 85 years old with COVID-19, enrolled during active disease. The chain couples TRBV11-3 to TRBJ2-5, with 7 bases aligning to TRBD2. The sample comprised peripheral blood. The CDR3 bases are TGTGCCAGCAGCCCCAACTGGGGGGAGGGCCTGGAGACCCAGTACTTC. This encodes CASSPNWGEGLETQYF.